The entry below describes one T cell receptor (beta chain). The antigen remains undetermined. The data were obtained in a study of vaccination and CD4 T cells after COVID-19. Overall study: The study drew post-COVID samples a median approximately 100 days after diagnosis (range 35 to 161). Broader study findings: Going from roughly 22 to 38, median SARS-CoV-2-reactive clonotypes did not rise significantly. Investigators enrolled relatively few convalescent patients and included no early post-infection timepoints.

In germline, CDR1 is LNHDA, CDR2 SQIVND (reference sequence). V gave up 7 bases and J gave up 4 bases, with 25 bases separating them. This CDR3 region has 17 residues. The sample's treatment: roughly 10-day PBMC culture with coronavirus spike peptide pools or control peptides (ViraFEST assay). Cultured CD4+ T-cell DNA underwent Oncomine TCR Beta short-read sequencing. Cultures of CD4+ T cells served as the source for extracting genomic DNA. Each CDR3 protein gets one entry after TCRdb re-called the PCR reads with MiXCR. Of 20,000 or so distinct CDR3 sequences listed, about 38% were seen once; the top ten hold under 20%.

This chain links TRBV19 with TRBJ1-2; maybe TRBD1 (5 bases). The sample in question was CD4+ T cells from blood, cultured in vitro, obtained before SARS-CoV-2 vaccination. This TCR was sampled from a human donor who received a COVID-19 vaccine. The CDR3 DNA sequence: TGTGCCAGTAATACTTGGGAACGGCAGGGTCGGGGCTATGGCTACACCTTC. Protein product: CASNTWERQGRGYGYTF.